This paragraph covers one T cell receptor (beta chain) sequence. No antigen is known for it. No base quality information exists; no much larger clone differs at one position. The germline V gene (reference sequence) gives CDR1 as LNHDA and CDR2 as SQIVND. V has 5 bases trimmed and J has 2 bases trimmed; junction bases matching no gene number 8. The CDR3, cysteine through phenylalanine, is 15 amino acids long. CDR3 DNA is the only sequence kept; it has 45 bases, read in frame from the first base. The data stem from a study of blood T cell repertoires in COVID-19 (TCRdb year 2020). With respect to the entire study: Samples covering the acute and convalescent phases of COVID-19 were provided by collaborators in the United States, Italy and Spain. The material from the prospective study consisted of cDNA or gDNA derived from T cells, B-cell-depleted T cells, or PBMCs. Subjects who had been exposed to COVID-19, were actively infected with it, or had recovered from it provided the deeply sampled blood TCRbeta repertoires that made up the dataset. A freely available public database, intended as a resource for researchers studying the immune response to SARS-CoV-2, is where the repertoires were released. Samples came from the ongoing ImmuneRACE study (first 160 participants) plus 1,254 subjects from 6 global collaborators. A de-identified subject ID, COVID-19 status, age in years and sex were almost always included in the sample metadata. Where HLA class I and class II types were available, the types were taken from metadata supplied by the sample provider, not from assay-based typing.

On the study overall, not on this receptor specifically: How much clinical and demographic metadata was included differed by source and by participant, and the metadata was provided uncurated.

Collaborating institutions collected whole blood in K2EDTA tubes following their own protocols. For TCRbeta analysis, collaborators shipped samples in one of three forms: frozen whole blood, isolated PBMCs, or DNA extracted from either of those sample types. TCRbeta CDR3 regions were amplified from genomic DNA using the immunoSEQ Assay, a bias-controlled multiplex PCR. For the original study's pipeline: The number of nucleated cells in each sample was estimated by amplification of reference gene primers within the assay. Sequence reads were collapsed and filtered to measure the absolute abundance of every unique TCRbeta CDR3 rearrangement. For each sample, productive Simpson clonality was calculated by taking the square root of Simpson's diversity index across productive rearrangements. What TCRdb holds here is the immuneACCESS table cut down to in-frame rearrangements. Part of the clones is not present; checked against another copy, under half of the missing clones reflect an unresolved V gene, and the others are unexplained. That table is the source of V, J and clone size, and D and trimming were worked out from the DNA. The sample table holds around 300,000 clones, of which around nine tenths were seen once. The ten largest clones represent 2% to 2.5% of the sample.

The chain is made from TRBV19 and TRBJ2-5, with 7 junctional bases fitting TRBD1. This sequence was found in a man aged 50-60 years with acute or convalescent COVID-19. The sample taken for sequencing was peripheral blood. The nucleotide sequence reads as follows: TGTGCCAGTAGTCCTCCGGGCAGGGGGCAAGAGACCCAGTACTTC. It specifies CASSPPGRGQETQYF.